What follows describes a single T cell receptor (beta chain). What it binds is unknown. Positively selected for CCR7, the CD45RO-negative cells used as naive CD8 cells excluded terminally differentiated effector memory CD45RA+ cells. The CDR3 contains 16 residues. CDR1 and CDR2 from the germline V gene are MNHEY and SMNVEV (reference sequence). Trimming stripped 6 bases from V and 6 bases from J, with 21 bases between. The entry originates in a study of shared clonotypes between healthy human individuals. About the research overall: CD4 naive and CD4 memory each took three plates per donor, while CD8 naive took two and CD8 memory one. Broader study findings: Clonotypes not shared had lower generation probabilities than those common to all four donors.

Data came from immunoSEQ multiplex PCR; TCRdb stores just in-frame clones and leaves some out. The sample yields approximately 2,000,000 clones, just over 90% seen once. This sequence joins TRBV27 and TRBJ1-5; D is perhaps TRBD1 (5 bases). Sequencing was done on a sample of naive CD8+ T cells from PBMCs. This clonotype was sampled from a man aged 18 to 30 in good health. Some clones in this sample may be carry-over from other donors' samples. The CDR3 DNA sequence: TGTGCCAGCAGCGCCTTGGGACGCTCGGGGACTCAGCCCCAGCATTTT. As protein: CASSALGRSGTQPQHF.